Below are 30 T cell receptor beta chains sequenced from a single sample in a study of CD8 T cell repertoires and HIV-1 epitope variants. These receptors have no known antigen. Sequencing used immunoSEQ multiplex PCR; TCRdb keeps in-frame clones, though not all of them. The repertoire holds around 5,200 clones, with around 70% as singletons. Sequenced sample: cultured CD8+ T cells derived from PBMCs. These receptors originate from a male donor with HIV.

The rearrangement joins TRBV9 to TRBJ2-2, with D unclear. The germline CDR1 and CDR2 sequences are SGDLS and YYNGEE. This CDR3 is 16 amino acids long. V shed 0 bases and J shed 3 bases, with 12 bases lying between them. The CDR3 loop is CASSVVQALDTGELFF. The DNA for the CDR3 is TGTGCCAGCAGCGTAGTCCAGGCCCTTGACACCGGGGAGCTGTTTTTT.

The gene calls are TRBV11-2 and TRBJ2-5; weak D call: TRBD2 (5 bases). The CDR3 runs 13 residues. V dropped 2 bases and J dropped 5 bases, with 9 bases sitting between them. The germline V gene encodes CDR1 SGHAT and CDR2 FQNNGV. CDR3 region: CASSLRTSETQYF. The CDR3 DNA reads TGTGCCAGCAGCTTAAGGACTTCGGAGACCCAGTACTTC.

This sequence joins TRBV5-1 and TRBJ2-1; 9 bases agree with TRBD1. From germline, CDR1 is SGHRS and CDR2 YFSETQ. The CDR3 consists of 14 residues. Unmatched junction bases numbered 5, after V lost 3 bases and J lost 7 bases. Here the CDR3 DNA reads TGCGCCAGCAGCTCCTTGGACAGGGGAAATGAGCAGTTCTTC. Translation: CASSSLDRGNEQFF.

By share of the sample, this clone is hyperexpanded (1% or more). The CDR3 DNA reads as TGTGCCAGCAGTTCAGATGTCTCGGCCTACGAGCAGTACTTC. This gives the protein CASSSDVSAYEQYF. This chain connects TRBV27 to TRBJ2-7; D is unresolved. The CDR3 sequence is 14 residues long. V was shortened by 4 bases and J by 2 bases, with 12 bases between the two germline ends. Germline assignment: CDR1 MNHEY and CDR2 SMNVEV (reference sequence).

The rearrangement uses TRBV7-3 and TRBJ2-3; 8 bases fit TRBD2. The germline V gene has CDR1 SGHTA and CDR2 FQGTGA. There are 16 residues in the CDR3. Trimming took 0 bases from V and 5 from J; bases not matched to a gene: 7. CDR3 DNA: TGTGCCAGCAGCTTAACGGAAGGACTAGCAGTAGATACGCAGTATTTT. Translated: CASSLTEGLAVDTQYF.

V usage is TRBV19 and J usage is TRBJ2-7; D gene unclear. Germline loops: CDR1 LNHDA, CDR2 SQIVND (reference sequence). The CDR3 covers 13 residues. V was pared by 5 bases and J by 0 bases, with 8 bases between. The CDR3 here is CASSWQSSYEQYF. For the CDR3, the DNA is TGTGCCAGTAGTTGGCAGAGCTCCTACGAGCAGTACTTC.

This clone qualifies as medium-sized. The V and J genes are TRBV5-1 and TRBJ1-5, with 7 bases aligning to TRBD1. Germline V gives CDR1 SGHRS, CDR2 YFSETQ. V lost 4 bases, J lost 5 bases, and 3 bases stayed unmatched. This CDR3 spans 13 amino acids. In DNA form, the CDR3 reads TGCGCCAGCAGCCCGACAGGGCATCAGCCCCAGCATTTT. Translating gives CASSPTGHQPQHF.

V and J are TRBV7-2 and TRBJ2-3, with 7 bases aligning to TRBD1. V was clipped by 5 bases and J by 1 base; unmatched bases: 12. Germline CDR1 reads SGHTA; CDR2 reads FQGNSA. The length of the CDR3 is 17 residues. CDR3 residues: CASSQRRGQLGTDTQYF. DNA for the CDR3: TGTGCCAGCAGCCAGCGCCGGGGACAGCTAGGCACAGATACGCAGTATTTT.

The J gene is TRBJ2-3, the V gene TRBV11-2; D perhaps matches TRBD1 (6 bases). This CDR3 has 18 residues. V was trimmed by 2 bases and J by 0 bases, leaving 18 bases between them. The germline CDR1 and CDR2 sequences are SGHAT and FQNNGV. CDR3 nucleotides: TGTGCCAGCAGCTTAAGCCCCCGGGACACCCCTAGCACAGATACGCAGTATTTT. As protein: CASSLSPRDTPSTDTQYF.

In this sample, this clone turned up a few times. The chain combines TRBV19 with TRBJ2-7; D may match TRBD1 or TRBD2 (6 bases each). Trimming removed 9 bases from V and 2 bases from J, with 23 bases in between. Germline CDR1 and CDR2: LNHDA and SQIVND (reference sequence). The CDR3 is made up of 16 amino acids. This CDR3 reads CASPWGEHRDPYEQYF. The CDR3 region has the DNA TGTGCCAGCCCCTGGGGGGAACACAGGGATCCCTACGAGCAGTACTTC.

The rearrangement joins TRBV28 to TRBJ2-1; D is possibly TRBD1 (6 bases). CDR3 size: 14 residues. Germline V gene data show CDR1 as MDHEN and CDR2 as SYDVKM. Trimming took off 5 bases at V and 4 bases at J, with 12 bases between the two ends. CDR3 residues: CASSPSDRYNEQFF. The CDR3 nucleotides are TGTGCCAGCAGTCCATCCGACAGGTACAATGAGCAGTTCTTC.

The chain recombines TRBV11-3 with TRBJ2-1; 8 bases map to TRBD1. CDR3 length: 16 residues. In germline, CDR1 is SGHNT, CDR2 YENEEA. Unmatched junction bases numbered 13, after V lost 5 bases and J lost 7 bases. The CDR3 loop reads CASSPTGGGYGNEQFF. Written as DNA, the CDR3 is TGTGCCAGCAGCCCAACAGGGGGAGGCTATGGTAATGAGCAGTTCTTC. Full variable domain (outside the CDR3, taken from reference TRBV11-3 and TRBJ2-1): EAGVVQSPRYKIIEKKQPVAFWCNPISGHNTLYWYLQNLGQGPELLIRYENEEAVDDSQLPKDRFSAERLKGVDSTLKIQPAELGDSAVYLCASSPTGGGYGNEQFFGPGTRLTVL.

There are a few counts of this clone. Written as DNA, the CDR3 is TGTGCCAGCAGCCAATTTTCGACAGGGGCTATGAACACTGAAGCTTTCTTT. Amino acid sequence: CASSQFSTGAMNTEAFF. V usage is TRBV4-2 and J usage is TRBJ1-1; 8 nucleotides align to TRBD1. This CDR3 is built from 17 residues. Germline trimming cut 2 bases from V and 0 bases from J; bases unmatched to any gene: 8. Germline V lookup: CDR1 LGHNA, CDR2 YNFKEQ.

The rearrangement uses TRBV19 and TRBJ2-7; 8 bases are shared with TRBD2. The V gene end was trimmed by 4 bases and the J gene end by 3 bases; junction bases not matched to a gene: 5. Per germline, CDR1 LNHDA and CDR2 SQIVND (reference sequence). CDR3 length: 14 amino acids. The CDR3 sequence is CASSRSSGNYEQYF. In DNA, the CDR3 is TGTGCCAGTAGTAGGAGTAGCGGGAACTACGAGCAGTACTTC.

The chain uses TRBV19 and TRBJ2-7; D gene unclear. There are 15 residues in the CDR3. Germline V CDR1 and CDR2: LNHDA, SQIVND (reference sequence). With 0 bases removed from V and 6 bases from J, the gap between germline ends came to 15 bases. This CDR3 reads CASSIDETWGSEQYF. CDR3 DNA: TGTGCCAGTAGTATAGACGAGACGTGGGGATCCGAGCAGTACTTC.

V is TRBV19 and J is TRBJ1-1; D perhaps matches TRBD1 (5 bases). CDR1 is LNHDA and CDR2 is SQIVND in the germline V gene (reference sequence). V gave up 7 bases and J gave up 2 bases, with 11 bases separating them. The CDR3 consists of 13 residues. The CDR3 reads CASKTGGNTEAFF. The CDR3 DNA is TGTGCCAGTAAAACAGGAGGTAACACTGAAGCTTTCTTT.

The chain uses TRBV4-1 and TRBJ2-7, with no clear D. V shed 0 bases and J shed 12 bases, with 12 bases lying between them. The CDR3 has 12 amino acids. CDR1 is MGHRA and CDR2 is YSYEKL in the germline V gene. In nucleotides, the CDR3 is TGCGCCAGCAGCCAAGACGAGCGCCCTCGGTACTTC. Its translation: CASSQDERPRYF.

This chain's CDR3 is CASSQDTSGSSYNEQFF. DNA of the CDR3: TGTGCCAGCAGCCAAGATACTAGCGGAAGCTCCTACAATGAGCAGTTCTTC. The chain carries TRBV4-2 and TRBJ2-1, with 8 bases identical to TRBD2. This CDR3 spans 17 amino acids. The germline V gene has CDR1 LGHNA and CDR2 YNFKEQ. V trimming: 0 bases; J trimming: 0 bases; junction bases outside the gene matches: 4.

The V and J genes are TRBV9 and TRBJ1-4; a weak D match, TRBD1 (5 bases). Deletions cut 3 bases from V and 4 bases from J, with 13 bases between. The germline V gene encodes CDR1 SGDLS and CDR2 YYNGEE. The CDR3 has 15 amino acids. In DNA form, the CDR3 reads TGTGCCAGCAGCGGCACCGGGACTGGTAATGAAAAACTGTTTTTT. Translation gives CASSGTGTGNEKLFF.

The V and J genes are TRBV29-1 and TRBJ2-1, with no clear D. The CDR3 length is 13 residues. Trimming took 4 bases from V and 1 from J, leaving 8 bases between them. Germline V gene data show CDR1 as SQVTM and CDR2 as ANQGSEA. As DNA, the CDR3 is TGCAGCGTTGTTCGCCCGTCCTACAATGAGCAGTTCTTC. Its protein product is CSVVRPSYNEQFF.

The chain carries TRBV7-6 and TRBJ2-1; 8 bases map to TRBD1. CDR3 size: 16 residues. With 1 base clipped from V and 8 bases from J, the junction kept 10 bases outside the gene matches. From germline, CDR1 is SGHVS and CDR2 FNYEAQ. In DNA form, the CDR3 reads TGTGCCAGCAGCTTAGGTTCGCCAGGGGGCGCGGATGAGCAGTTCTTC. This encodes CASSLGSPGGADEQFF.

This clone was seen more than once but under ten times. V and J are TRBV28 and TRBJ2-1; 7 nucleotides align to TRBD2. The CDR3 covers 12 residues. The germline V gene has CDR1 MDHEN and CDR2 SYDVKM. V lost 6 bases, J lost 15 bases, and 11 bases stayed unmatched. The CDR3 coding sequence is TGTGCCAGCAGCCGGGGGAGCGGGGATGGGTTCTTC. Amino acid sequence: CASSRGSGDGFF.

This chain connects TRBV19 to TRBJ2-6, with 10 bases that match TRBD1. Germline assignment: CDR1 LNHDA and CDR2 SQIVND (reference sequence). The V segment lost 7 bases and the J segment 0 bases; nucleotides outside the gene matches: 9. The CDR3 has 18 amino acids. CDR3 loop: CASTRGGTGVSGANVLTF. The CDR3 DNA follows: TGTGCCAGTACCAGAGGAGGGACAGGGGTCTCTGGGGCCAACGTCCTGACTTTC.

The V and J genes are TRBV5-1 and TRBJ1-1; D perhaps matches TRBD1 (6 bases). Trimming stripped 0 bases from V and 1 base from J, with 10 bases between. Germline V gene lookup returns CDR1 SGHRS and CDR2 YFSETQ. The CDR3 covers 15 residues. The CDR3 loop is CASSLGRGANTEAFF. Written as DNA, the CDR3 is TGCGCCAGCAGCTTGGGTCGGGGGGCGAACACTGAAGCTTTCTTT.

The chain recombines TRBV7-9 with TRBJ2-3, with 11 bases matching TRBD2. This CDR3 region has 15 residues. Germline V CDR1 and CDR2: SEHNR, FQNEAQ (reference sequence). V gave up 5 bases and J gave up 4 bases; unmatched junction bases: 5. The CDR3 loop reads CASSTTSGGPDTQYF. DNA of the CDR3: TGTGCCAGCAGCACTACTAGCGGGGGACCAGATACGCAGTATTTT.

The V and J genes are TRBV7-3 and TRBJ2-2, with 8 bases matching TRBD2. Germline values: CDR1 SGHTA, CDR2 FQGTGA. With 2 bases clipped from V and 1 base from J, the junction kept 3 bases outside the gene matches. The CDR3 runs 16 residues. Here the CDR3 reads CASSLGLAGNTGELFF. CDR3 in DNA: TGTGCCAGCAGCTTAGGGCTAGCGGGGAACACCGGGGAGCTGTTTTTT.

The gene calls are TRBV11-3 and TRBJ1-1; D is uncertain. Germline V lookup: CDR1 SGHNT, CDR2 YENEEA. There are 13 residues in the CDR3. Trimming pared 5 bases from V and 4 bases from J, leaving 11 bases between. The CDR3 spells CASSDSVGTEAFF. The CDR3 DNA is TGTGCCAGCAGCGACTCTGTGGGCACTGAAGCTTTCTTT.

By frequency in the sample, this clone is large. The chain links TRBV28 to TRBJ1-2; TRBD1 might be the D (5 bases). Germline-derived CDR1 and CDR2 are MDHEN and SYDVKM. Trimming removed 5 bases from V and 3 bases from J, with 19 bases in between. This CDR3 has 16 residues. This CDR3 is CASSIRPTDFDYGYTF. CDR3 nucleotides: TGTGCCAGCAGTATACGCCCGACAGATTTCGACTATGGCTACACCTTC.

This chain uses TRBV28 with TRBJ2-1, with D possibly TRBD2 on 6 matching bases. With 4 bases removed from V and 1 base from J, the gap between germline ends came to 11 bases. Germline loops: CDR1 MDHEN, CDR2 SYDVKM. This CDR3 has 15 residues. In DNA form, the CDR3 reads TGTGCCAGCAGTTCGGGACTTCCGTCCTACAATGAGCAGTTCTTC. Encoded protein: CASSSGLPSYNEQFF.

J is TRBJ2-2 and V is TRBV9; no definite D call. V shed 0 bases and J shed 8 bases, with 5 bases lying between them. This CDR3 contains 12 residues. CDR1 is SGDLS and CDR2 is YYNGEE in the germline V gene. The CDR3 sequence: CASSVGGGELFF. The CDR3, as DNA: TGTGCCAGCAGCGTAGGGGGAGGGGAGCTGTTTTTT.